These 21 T cell receptor beta chains were all obtained from the same sample, sequenced in a study of response to subunit inactivated influenza vaccine. From the RT-PCR reads, TCRdb called clonotypes with MiXCR, one entry per CDR3 protein. The profile shows more than 550,000 distinct CDR3 sequences, approximately 12% of them singletons. The sequences come from PBMCs from blood, collected on the day of vaccination. The receptors here all came from a man between 45 and 60 years old who received an inactivated influenza vaccine.

In its sample, this clonotype was seen many times. V is TRBV9 and J is TRBJ2-5; a possible D gene is TRBD2 (5 bases). This CDR3 spans 12 amino acids. Between the trimmed V and J ends, which lost 4 bases and 5 bases, there was a span of 9 bases. Per the germline V gene, CDR1 is SGDLS and CDR2 is YYNGEE. CDR3 coding DNA: TGTGCCAGCAGCCGGGGTGGCGAGACCCAGTACTTC. It encodes CASSRGGETQYF.

This clonotype was seen a few times. A much bigger clone sits one base away, suggesting this may be a read error. The chain recombines TRBV28 with TRBJ2-2, with no clear D. In germline, CDR1 is MDHEN, CDR2 SYDVKM. CDR3 length equals 12 residues. V was trimmed by 6 bases and J by 6 bases, leaving 8 bases between them. For the CDR3, the DNA is TGTGCCAGCAGGCCCCTCGCCGGGGAGCTGTTTTTT. Translated, it gives CASRPLAGELFF.

The chain carries TRBV29-1 and TRBJ1-2, with D uncertain. The CDR3 totals 12 residues. Germline loops: CDR1 SQVTM, CDR2 ANQGSEA. V was cut by 7 bases and J by 5 bases, with 14 bases left in between. The CDR3 DNA follows: TGCAGCGGAAATAGGGAGGGTTATGGCTACACCTTC. This codes for CSGNREGYGYTF.

This sequence joins TRBV5-6 and TRBJ2-1, with a tentative D call TRBD2 (6 bases). CDR1 and CDR2 (germline): SGHDT, YYEEEE. The ends were cut back, 4 bases at V and 11 bases at J, with 13 bases in the middle. This CDR3 has 12 residues. In nucleotides, the CDR3 is TGTGCCAGCAGCCCCGGGCGGGGTCAGCAGTTCTTC. Its protein is CASSPGRGQQFF.

The gene calls are TRBV27 and TRBJ1-6; no clear D gene. Trimming took off 6 bases at V and 1 base at J, with 13 bases between the two ends. Germline values: CDR1 MNHEY, CDR2 SMNVEV (reference sequence). CDR3 length: 16 residues. CDR3 sequence: CASSPVGVSYNSPLHF. The CDR3, as DNA: TGTGCCAGCAGCCCGGTCGGGGTGTCCTATAATTCACCCCTCCACTTT.

The chain uses TRBV11-2 and TRBJ2-7, with 11 bases fitting TRBD1. The germline CDR1 and CDR2 sequences are SGHAT and FQNNGV. The CDR3 has 16 residues. Trimming at V came to 4 bases and at J to 5 bases, leaving 10 bases not matched to a gene. The CDR3, as DNA: TGTGCCAGCAGCTCTCCTAGGACAGGGGGCTGGCACGAGCAGTACTTC. It translates to CASSSPRTGGWHEQYF.

This chain connects TRBV5-1 to TRBJ2-2; possible D gene TRBD1, 6 bases. Trimming took off 2 bases at V and 0 bases at J, with 8 bases between the two ends. The CDR3 runs 15 residues. Germline CDR1 and CDR2: SGHRS and YFSETQ. This CDR3 reads CASSFGTTNTGELFF. The CDR3 nucleotides are TGCGCCAGCAGCTTCGGGACAACGAACACCGGGGAGCTGTTTTTT.

J is TRBJ2-3 and V is TRBV7-9; TRBD2 might be the D (6 bases). V gave up 5 bases and J gave up 1 base, with 13 bases separating them. The CDR3 is made up of 15 amino acids. Germline CDR1 and CDR2: SEHNR and FQNEAQ (reference sequence). The CDR3 here is CASSMTSFRTDTQYF. The CDR3 bases are TGTGCCAGCAGCATGACTAGTTTTCGCACAGATACGCAGTATTTT. Filled out from reference TRBV7-9 and TRBJ2-3, the complete variable domain reads DTGVSQNPRHKITKRGQNVTFRCDPISEHNRLYWYRQTLGQGPEFLTYFQNEAQLEKSRLLSDRFSAERPKGSFSTLEIQRTEQGDSAMYLCASSMTSFRTDTQYFGPGTRLTVL.

This clonotype was seen only a few times. V usage is TRBV12-3 or TRBV12-4 and J usage is TRBJ2-7; 9 positions agree with TRBD2. V lost 2 bases and J lost 3; bases outside the gene matches: 5. CDR3 length: 15 amino acids. The CDR3 here is CASSLKGSGSYEQYF. The DNA of the CDR3 is TGTGCCAGCAGTTTAAAGGGTAGCGGGAGCTACGAGCAGTACTTC.

The J gene is TRBJ2-4, the V gene TRBV14; D perhaps matches TRBD1 (6 bases). The CDR3 is made up of 19 amino acids. Trimming left V 1 base short and J 3 bases short, with 22 bases between. Looked up from germline, CDR1 is SGHDN and CDR2 is FVKESK. CDR3 in DNA: TGTGCCAGCAGCCAAGGCAGGCTACAGGGATTTGGGGTCAAAAACATTCAGTACTTC. It is translated as CASSQGRLQGFGVKNIQYF.

This chain links TRBV24-1 with TRBJ2-7; D gene ambiguous. CDR3 size: 11 residues. The V and J ends lost 9 bases and 3 bases respectively, with 8 bases between them. Per the germline V gene, CDR1 is KGHDR and CDR2 is SFDVKD. The CDR3 DNA is TGTGCCACCGAGGCAAACTACGAGCAGTACTTC. Amino acid sequence: CATEANYEQYF.

This clonotype was observed a handful of times. This chain uses TRBV20-1 with TRBJ2-5; D perhaps matches TRBD1 (6 bases). The V gene lost 0 bases and the J gene lost 5 bases, with 16 bases spanning the gap. The CDR3 totals 15 residues. From germline, CDR1 is DFQATT and CDR2 SNEGSKA (reference sequence). The CDR3 sequence is CSARDYTGIGETQYF. DNA of the CDR3: TGCAGTGCTAGAGACTATACAGGGATCGGTGAGACCCAGTACTTC.

The V call is TRBV27, the J call TRBJ2-3; TRBD2 matches at 9 bases. This CDR3 has 14 residues. CDR1 and CDR2 (germline): MNHEY, SMNVEV (reference sequence). V trimming: 3 bases; J trimming: 5 bases; junction bases outside the gene matches: 3. The CDR3 reads CASSFLSGRDTQYF. CDR3 nucleotides: TGTGCCAGCAGTTTCCTTAGCGGGAGAGATACGCAGTATTTT.

The genes are TRBV12-3 or TRBV12-4 and TRBJ1-1; 9 bases align to TRBD1. Unmatched junction bases numbered 6, after V lost 5 bases and J lost 5 bases. This CDR3 contains 14 residues. The DNA of the CDR3 is TGTGCCAGCAGTGCGGGACAGGGAAGAACTGAAGCTTTCTTT. It encodes CASSAGQGRTEAFF.

The rearrangement links TRBV20-1 to TRBJ2-1; 9 bases align to TRBD2. The CDR3 spans 17 residues. Germline V lookup: CDR1 DFQATT, CDR2 SNEGSKA (reference sequence). Trimming cost V 2 bases and J 0 bases; bases outside gene matches: 8. The CDR3 DNA is TGCAGTGCTAGATCTCTAGCGGGGTTGAGCTCCTACAATGAGCAGTTCTTC. Amino acid sequence: CSARSLAGLSSYNEQFF.

The rearrangement uses TRBV4-2 and TRBJ2-1; the match to TRBD2 covers 7 bases. The V segment lost 0 bases and the J segment 4 bases; nucleotides outside the gene matches: 6. Germline CDR1 is LGHNA and CDR2 is YNFKEQ. This CDR3 is built from 16 residues. The CDR3 region is CASSQEFLAVYNEQFF. The CDR3 nucleotides read TGTGCCAGCAGCCAAGAATTCCTAGCGGTATACAATGAGCAGTTCTTC.

This clonotype was found many times. The chain joins TRBV28 to TRBJ2-1; D may be TRBD1 or TRBD2 (5 bases each). The CDR3 length is 12 residues. Deletions cut 7 bases from V and 5 bases from J, with 9 bases between. From germline, CDR1 is MDHEN and CDR2 SYDVKM. The CDR3 is CASNPGHNEQFF. CDR3 DNA sequence: TGTGCCAGCAATCCGGGACACAATGAGCAGTTCTTC.

In its sample, this clonotype was seen a few times. In DNA, the CDR3 is TGCAGTGCTAGAGATTCGTCTTCGGTGGGAAACATTCAGTACTTC. It codes for CSARDSSSVGNIQYF. The rearrangement links TRBV20-1 to TRBJ2-4, with unresolved D. V was cut by 0 bases and J by 6 bases, with 15 bases left in between. The CDR3 loop spans 15 amino acids. Germline-derived CDR1 and CDR2 are DFQATT and SNEGSKA (reference sequence).

The chain uses TRBV7-2 and TRBJ1-6; D is uncertain. V shed 1 base and J shed 9 bases, with 13 bases lying between them. CDR3 size: 15 residues. CDR1 SGHTA and CDR2 FQGNSA come from the germline V gene. CDR3: CASSLGDRAGSPLHF. CDR3 DNA sequence: TGTGCCAGCAGCTTAGGTGACCGGGCCGGTTCACCCCTCCACTTT.

This clonotype was seen repeatedly, ten times or more. The chain uses TRBV12-3 or TRBV12-4 and TRBJ2-7; no reliable D call. This CDR3 has 12 amino acids. V was cut by 2 bases and J by 6 bases, with 8 bases left in between. Written as DNA, the CDR3 is TGTGCCAGCAGTTTAAAAGGTTCCGAGCAGTACTTC. This translates into CASSLKGSEQYF.

Ten or more counts support this clonotype. CDR3 sequence: CASSLDSYNEQFF. CDR3 sequence (DNA): TGTGCCAGCAGCTTAGATTCTTACAATGAGCAGTTCTTC. This chain connects TRBV7-2 to TRBJ2-1; no reliable D call. V dropped 1 base and J dropped 4 bases, with 5 bases sitting between them. Looked up from germline, CDR1 is SGHTA and CDR2 is FQGNSA. CDR3 length: 13 residues.